This TCR beta chain was sequenced during a study of technical replicates of blood from several donors. The CDR3 extends over 10 amino acids. Germline values: CDR1 SQVTM, CDR2 ANQGSEA. Trimming stripped 7 bases from V and 5 bases from J, with 8 bases between. The protocol was immunoSEQ multiplex PCR, while the TCRdb copy is restricted to in-frame clones and leaves out a portion. The sample includes some 11,000 clones, 90% to 95% of them seen just once. The genes are TRBV29-1 and TRBJ1-1, with D unresolved. Sequenced sample: PBMCs. The receptor's source is a human donor in good health. The DNA of the CDR3 is TGCAGCGGGTCGGGAACTGAAGCTTTCTTT. Protein: CSGSGTEAFF.